This TCR beta chain is drawn from a study of siplizumab effects on memory and regulatory T cells. Measured with immunoSEQ multiplex PCR; TCRdb has only the in-frame clones, and not every one. The sample has some 100,000 clones, about 94% seen once. Germline values: CDR1 ENHRY, CDR2 SYGVKD. The CDR3 length is 14 residues. V lost 7 bases and J lost 2; bases outside the gene matches: 4. The rearrangement links TRBV10-3 to TRBJ2-3; 9 nucleotides align to TRBD2. The sequencing sample was made of non-Treg CD4+ T cells sorted from blood. The receptor's source is a human donor in good health. CDR3 bases: TGTGCCATCAAGACTAGCGGAGTCACAGATACGCAGTATTTT. Its protein is CAIKTSGVTDTQYF.